Below, 4 T cell receptor beta chains from the same sample are listed, as sequenced in a study of T cells in Graves' hyperthyroidism and ophthalmopathy. RNA transcripts served as the template for amplifying TCR beta CDR3 regions. During a first-round RT-PCR of the TCR CDR3, the HTBI primer set was used. TCRdb passed the multiplex PCR reads through MiXCR, listing each CDR3 protein once. Among under 300,000 distinct CDR3 sequences, roughly 14% were seen once, and the ten largest hold roughly 15%. The sequenced material came from blood. These TCRs come from a woman between 40 and 55 years old with Graves' hyperthyroidism that later progressed to Graves' ophthalmopathy.

The rearrangement links TRBV6-1 to TRBJ2-7; D gene uncertain. The CDR3 totals 13 residues. V was trimmed by 4 bases and J by 5 bases, leaving 12 bases between them. Germline V gene lookup returns CDR1 MNHNS and CDR2 SASEGT. The CDR3 sequence is CASSVIARNEQYF. DNA of the CDR3: TGTGCCAGCAGTGTAATCGCTCGGAACGAGCAGTACTTC.

The rearrangement joins TRBV19 to TRBJ1-4; possible D gene TRBD1, 6 bases. The CDR3 runs 13 residues. Germline V gives CDR1 LNHDA, CDR2 SQIVND (reference sequence). With 4 bases removed from V and 5 bases from J, the gap between germline ends came to 8 bases. CDR3 DNA: TGTGCCAGTAGTAGGGGGGCCAATGAAAAACTGTTTTTT. Its translation is CASSRGANEKLFF. Based on the CDR3 plus reference TRBV19 and TRBJ1-4, the full variable domain is DGGITQSPKYLFRKEGQNVTLSCEQNLNHDAMYWYRQDPGQGLRLIYYSQIVNDFQKGDIAEGYSVSREKKESFPLTVTSAQKNPTAFYLCASSRGANEKLFFGSGTQLSVL.

V usage is TRBV18 and J usage is TRBJ1-5; TRBD1 is a possible D gene (5 bases). Trimming pared 6 bases from V and 5 bases from J, leaving 11 bases between. This CDR3 is built from 13 residues. Germline CDR1 is KGHSH and CDR2 is LQKENI. CDR3 sequence: CASSPGVDQPQHF. CDR3 coding DNA: TGTGCCAGCTCTCCGGGGGTGGATCAGCCCCAGCATTTT.

J is TRBJ2-7 and V is TRBV9; D ambiguous. CDR3 length: 14 amino acids. Trimming removed 3 bases at V and 0 bases at J, with 10 bases between. Germline CDR1 and CDR2: SGDLS and YYNGEE. The CDR3: CASSAGRNSYEQYF. The CDR3 DNA sequence: TGTGCCAGCAGCGCTGGACGGAACTCCTACGAGCAGTACTTC.